The 31 T cell receptor beta chains below all came from one sample that was sequenced in a study of identical twins. TCRdb analysed the 5' RACE reads with MiXCR anew, one entry per CDR3 protein. Of 1.5 million to 2 million distinct CDR3 sequences listed, about 30% are singletons. Sequenced material: cord blood. Receptor source: a newborn girl in good health.

The V and J genes are TRBV20-1 and TRBJ2-3; 7 bases are shared with TRBD2. The CDR3 runs 15 residues. V shed 4 bases and J 4 bases; nucleotides not matched to a gene: 11. Germline V gene sequence: CDR1 DFQATT, CDR2 SNEGSKA (reference sequence). CDR3 bases: TGCAGTGCTATGAAATCGAGCGGGAACGCAGATACGCAGTATTTT. It translates to CSAMKSSGNADTQYF.

V and J are TRBV20-1 and TRBJ2-5; D remains unclear. Between the trimmed V and J ends, which lost 6 bases and 4 bases, there was a span of 15 bases. CDR3 length: 13 amino acids. Germline lookup yields CDR1 DFQATT and CDR2 SNEGSKA (reference sequence). CDR3 in amino acids: CSANPPKGETQYF. The CDR3 nucleotides read TGCAGTGCGAACCCCCCAAAAGGAGAGACCCAGTACTTC.

The CDR3 DNA reads TGTGCCAGCACCCTGCACGGGACTAGCGGGAGGGTAGCCAAAAACATTCAGTACTTC. This translates into CASTLHGTSGRVAKNIQYF. The rearrangement links TRBV27 to TRBJ2-4; 16 positions match TRBD2. The CDR3 is made up of 19 amino acids. The junction had 9 bases not matched to a gene; V was cut back by 7 bases and J by 0 bases. Germline CDR1 MNHEY, CDR2 SMNVEV (reference sequence).

The chain recombines TRBV3-1 with TRBJ1-6; D gene unclear. CDR1 is LGHDT and CDR2 is YNNKEL in the germline V gene (reference sequence). The V gene lost 1 base and the J gene lost 5 bases, with 12 bases spanning the gap. This CDR3 is built from 16 residues. Here the CDR3 reads CASSQAGRINNSPLHF. The CDR3 DNA sequence: TGTGCCAGCAGCCAAGCAGGCCGGATCAATAATTCACCCCTCCACTTT.

This clonotype was observed a handful of times. V gene TRBV2 combines with J gene TRBJ2-2; D may be TRBD1 or TRBD2 (5 bases each). Trimming cost V 4 bases and J 1 base, with 7 bases left between them. Germline loops: CDR1 SNHLY, CDR2 FYNNEI. CDR3 length: 14 residues. The CDR3 region is CASSAGRNTGELFF. The CDR3 nucleotides are TGTGCCAGCAGTGCGGGGCGGAACACCGGGGAGCTGTTTTTT. Full variable domain (missing parts from reference TRBV2 and TRBJ2-2): EPEVTQTPSHQVTQMGQEVILRCVPISNHLYFYWYRQILGQKVEFLVSFYNNEISEKSEIFDDQFSVERPDGSNFTLKIRSTKLEDSAMYFCASSAGRNTGELFFGEGSRLTVL.

The chain uses TRBV29-1 and TRBJ2-3; 7 positions match TRBD2. Germline V gene sequence: CDR1 SQVTM, CDR2 ANQGSEA. V was pared by 3 bases and J by 4 bases, with 7 bases of the junction left unmatched. The CDR3 runs to 14 residues. CDR3 amino acids: CSVEREMRADTQYF. The CDR3 DNA sequence: TGCAGCGTTGAGCGGGAGATGCGAGCAGATACGCAGTATTTT.

This chain uses TRBV24-1 with TRBJ2-7, with 9 nucleotides matching TRBD1. From germline, CDR1 is KGHDR and CDR2 SFDVKD. Trimming at V came to 4 bases and at J to 4 bases, leaving 13 bases not matched to a gene. The CDR3 spans 17 residues. CDR3 sequence (DNA): TGTGCCACCAGTGACCCGCGGGTGGGACAGGGTCCTTACGAGCAGTACTTC. Its translation is CATSDPRVGQGPYEQYF.

This chain joins TRBV3-1 and TRBJ2-7; D gene ambiguous. V dropped 0 bases and J dropped 12 bases, with 12 bases sitting between them. The CDR3 has 12 residues. CDR1 and CDR2 from the germline V gene are LGHDT and YNNKEL (reference sequence). The CDR3 is CASSQDTAGAYF. CDR3 sequence (DNA): TGTGCCAGCAGCCAAGATACGGCAGGAGCGTACTTC.

The chain combines TRBV20-1 with TRBJ2-2; D not resolved. The ends were cut back, 3 bases at V and 1 base at J, with 6 bases in the middle. The CDR3 has 13 residues. CDR1 and CDR2 (germline): DFQATT, SNEGSKA (reference sequence). The CDR3 nucleotides are TGCAGTGCTAGTCTCGAGAACACCGGGGAGCTGTTTTTT. Amino acid sequence: CSASLENTGELFF.

V usage is TRBV7-9 and J usage is TRBJ2-1, with TRBD1 matching over 9 bases. Germline-derived CDR1 and CDR2 are SEHNR and FQNEAQ (reference sequence). CDR3 length: 15 amino acids. V trimming: 10 bases; J trimming: 2 bases; junction bases outside the gene matches: 9. In DNA, the CDR3 is TGTGCCACCACACCTGGGACAGGGCCCTACAATGAGCAGTTCTTC. Encoded protein: CATTPGTGPYNEQFF.

CDR3 DNA: TGTGCCAGCAGCCTAAAAGCACGGCCCGCCTACGAGCAGTACTTC. This encodes CASSLKARPAYEQYF. The chain employs TRBV3-1 and TRBJ2-7, with unresolved D. This CDR3 has 15 amino acids. V lost 4 bases and J 2 bases, leaving 15 bases between the germline ends. From germline, CDR1 is LGHDT and CDR2 YNNKEL (reference sequence).

At least ten counts were recorded for this clonotype. The chain is built from TRBV7-9 and TRBJ2-5; D is tentatively TRBD1 or TRBD2 (6 bases each). CDR3 size: 11 residues. V lost 5 bases and J 11 bases, leaving 12 bases between the germline ends. The germline CDR1 and CDR2 sequences are SEHNR and FQNEAQ (reference sequence). In DNA form, the CDR3 reads TGTGCCAGCAGCCGGGGGCATCCTCAGTACTTC. Encoded protein: CASSRGHPQYF.

The rearrangement joins TRBV7-6 to TRBJ2-1, with D tentatively TRBD2 (6 bases). Germline V gene data show CDR1 as SGHVS and CDR2 as FNYEAQ. V was shortened by 2 bases and J by 4 bases, with 15 bases between the two germline ends. The CDR3 has 16 amino acids. DNA for the CDR3: TGTGCCAGCAGCTTACGGGACTCCTTGCCTTACAATGAGCAGTTCTTC. Protein sequence: CASSLRDSLPYNEQFF.

This clonotype showed up just a few times. The chain employs TRBV6-2 or TRBV6-3 and TRBJ1-5, with D maybe TRBD1 (5 bases). The V gene lost 0 bases and the J gene lost 0 bases, with 12 bases spanning the gap. The CDR3 covers 17 residues. The germline CDR1 and CDR2 sequences are MNHEY and SVGEGT. The CDR3 is CASSYSPLGVSNQPQHF. CDR3 DNA sequence: TGTGCCAGCAGTTACTCGCCTCTGGGGGTTAGCAATCAGCCCCAGCATTTT.

This clonotype was recorded a few times. The chain is built from TRBV5-6 and TRBJ2-1, with D possibly TRBD2 on 7 matching bases. Germline lookup yields CDR1 SGHDT and CDR2 YYEEEE. Trimming cost V 3 bases and J 3 bases, with 13 bases left between them. This CDR3 has 15 residues. In DNA form, the CDR3 reads TGTGCCAGCAGCTACAACAGGGACTACTACAATGAGCAGTTCTTC. Encoded protein: CASSYNRDYYNEQFF.

The chain joins TRBV5-1 to TRBJ2-5, with D tentatively TRBD1 (7 bases). Judging by the DNA end, TRBJ2-7 fits better; the J call may be wrong. The CDR3 loop spans 15 amino acids. Germline V gene data show CDR1 as SGHRS and CDR2 as YFSETQ. CDR3 DNA: TGCGCCAGCAGCCAGGGCGGGGACAGCCTTTACGAGCAGTACTTC. Protein sequence: CASSQGGDSLYEQYF.

Regarding this clonotype: A much larger clone sits a single nucleotide away, making a read error possible. The CDR3: CSVDGTGNKEQFF. CDR3 bases: TGCAGCGTTGATGGGACAGGAAACAAAGAGCAGTTCTTC. This rearrangement joins TRBV29-1 to TRBJ2-1; 8 positions match TRBD1. This CDR3 has 13 amino acids. CDR1 and CDR2 (germline): SQVTM, ANQGSEA.

This clonotype was counted between two and nine times. This chain uses TRBV27 with TRBJ2-7, with 9 bases fitting TRBD1. The CDR3 extends over 15 amino acids. V lost 4 bases, J lost 5 bases, and 9 bases stayed unmatched. From germline, CDR1 is MNHEY and CDR2 SMNVEV (reference sequence). The CDR3 nucleotides are TGTGCCAGCAGTTGGAAAGGACAGGGGATTCACGAGCAGTACTTC. Translating it yields CASSWKGQGIHEQYF.

This clonotype was detected only a few times. V usage is TRBV5-1 and J usage is TRBJ2-1; TRBD2 is a possible D gene (6 bases). Trimming took off 7 bases at V and 0 bases at J, with 11 bases between the two ends. CDR1 and CDR2 from the germline V gene are SGHRS and YFSETQ. This CDR3 is built from 14 residues. Written as DNA, the CDR3 is TGCGCCAGCGCCGGGGGAGACTCCTACAATGAGCAGTTCTTC. It specifies CASAGGDSYNEQFF. Full variable domain (rest looked up from reference TRBV5-1 and TRBJ2-1): KAGVTQTPRYLIKTRGQQVTLSCSPISGHRSVSWYQQTPGQGLQFLFEYFSETQRNKGNFPGRFSGRQFSNSRSEMNVSTLELGDSALYLCASAGGDSYNEQFFGPGTRLTVL.

This clonotype was detected many times. This chain joins TRBV25-1 and TRBJ2-3, with 14 bases lining up with TRBD2. The CDR3 extends over 16 amino acids. CDR1 is MGHDK, CDR2 SYGVNS, per germline. Trimming cost V 4 bases and J 4 bases; bases outside gene matches: 4. The chain's CDR3 is CASSGPGLAGADTQYF. The CDR3 coding sequence is TGTGCCAGCAGTGGACCGGGACTAGCGGGAGCAGATACGCAGTATTTT.

In this sample, this clonotype turned up a few times. The CDR3 here is CSAARAGGYGYTF. In DNA, the CDR3 is TGCAGCGCTGCTCGGGCAGGGGGCTATGGCTACACCTTC. This chain links TRBV29-1 with TRBJ1-2, with 7 positions matching TRBD1. Per the germline V gene, CDR1 is SQVTM and CDR2 is ANQGSEA. J lost 4 bases, V lost 7 bases, and 9 bases had no gene match. This CDR3 is built from 13 residues. The full variable domain, in which reference TRBV29-1 and TRBJ1-2 provide the parts outside the CDR3, is SAVISQKPSRDICQRGTSLTIQCQVDSQVTMMFWYRQQPGQSLTLIATANQGSEATYESGFVIDKFPISRPNLTFSTLTVSNMSPEDSSIYLCSAARAGGYGYTFGSGTRLTVV.

V is TRBV28 and J is TRBJ1-4; no clear D. The CDR3 loop spans 15 amino acids. V shed 4 bases and J shed 0 bases, with 9 bases lying between them. Germline loops: CDR1 MDHEN, CDR2 SYDVKM. The CDR3 DNA is TGTGCCAGCAGTTCCCCCAAAGCAACTAATGAAAAACTGTTTTTT. It codes for CASSSPKATNEKLFF.

This clonotype was recorded at least ten times. A read error may account for a junction end that differs from germline. J is TRBJ1-2 and V is TRBV12-3 or TRBV12-4; D remains unclear. This CDR3 region has 11 residues. CDR3 coding DNA: TGCGCCAGCAGAGGGAACTATGGCTACACCTTC. Translating gives CASRGNYGYTF.

About this clonotype: Sequence at one end of the junction differs from germline and may be a read error. The chain couples TRBV6-1 to TRBJ1-1; D may be TRBD1 (5 bases). The CDR3 loop spans 13 amino acids. Germline assignment: CDR1 MNHNS and CDR2 SASEGT. CDR3 region: CAGSESGVSEAFF. The CDR3 nucleotides are TGTGCCGGCAGTGAATCGGGGGTCTCTGAAGCTTTCTTT.

This clonotype was detected only a few times. This chain joins TRBV7-9 and TRBJ2-5; 7 nucleotides align to TRBD2. The V and J ends lost 1 base and 2 bases, in that order; junction bases with no gene match: 10. CDR1 SEHNR and CDR2 FQNEAQ come from the germline V gene (reference sequence). The CDR3 length is 17 residues. The CDR3 coding sequence is TGTGCCAGCAGCTTAGGTAGCCTAGCGGTCCTTCAAGAGACCCAGTACTTC. Its translation: CASSLGSLAVLQETQYF.

The V gene is TRBV20-1, the J gene TRBJ2-5; TRBD2 might be the D (5 bases). The J call may be mistaken, given a closer DNA end match to TRBJ2-1. CDR3 length: 12 residues. The germline gives CDR1 DFQATT, CDR2 SNEGSKA (reference sequence). CDR3 DNA: TGCAGTGCTATCGAGGTTGGGGAGACCCAGTTCTTC. Translated: CSAIEVGETQFF.

This clonotype was seen a handful of times. The chain has TRBV7-2 and TRBJ1-2; D unresolved. V was clipped by 4 bases and J by 4 bases, with 7 bases between them. Germline V lookup: CDR1 SGHTA, CDR2 FQGNSA. This CDR3 is built from 12 residues. DNA of the CDR3: TGTGCCAGCAGCTCCTTGCGCTATGGCTACACCTTC. Translating it yields CASSSLRYGYTF.

The chain links TRBV7-9 to TRBJ1-4; D perhaps matches TRBD1 (5 bases). The V and J ends lost 10 bases and 4 bases respectively, with 10 bases between them. The CDR3 runs to 12 residues. The germline gives CDR1 SEHNR, CDR2 FQNEAQ (reference sequence). CDR3 residues: CATRRGNEKLFF. CDR3 sequence (DNA): TGTGCCACCCGAAGGGGTAATGAAAAACTGTTTTTT.

The V gene is TRBV6-1, the J gene TRBJ1-2; 7 positions agree with TRBD1. The V segment lost 2 bases and the J segment 7 bases; nucleotides outside the gene matches: 10. The CDR3 extends over 15 amino acids. Germline CDR1 is MNHNS and CDR2 is SASEGT. The CDR3 DNA follows: TGTGCCAGCAGTGAACCTAGAGGGGGCGCGAGTGGCTACACCTTC. Translating it yields CASSEPRGGASGYTF.

This clonotype was seen only a few times. This chain links TRBV12-3 or TRBV12-4 with TRBJ1-6; D gene uncertain. The ends were cut back, 3 bases at V and 2 bases at J, with 8 bases in the middle. CDR3 length: 15 amino acids. The CDR3 DNA reads TGTGCCAGCAGTTTTCGACGTACCTATAATTCACCCCTCCACTTT. As protein: CASSFRRTYNSPLHF.

In its sample, this clonotype was seen many times. This chain links TRBV5-1 with TRBJ2-5; D unresolved. This CDR3 comprises 12 residues. CDR1 SGHRS and CDR2 YFSETQ come from the germline V gene. Trimming cost V 1 base and J 2 bases, with 3 bases left between them. The CDR3 sequence: CASSLWQETQYF. The DNA of the CDR3 is TGCGCCAGCAGCTTGTGGCAAGAGACCCAGTACTTC.